This passage covers 22 T cell receptor beta chains from one sample sequenced in a study of CD8 T cells in ankylosing spondylitis. One entry per CDR3 protein results from TCRdb running MiXCR on the 5' RACE reads. This sample has hundreds of thousands of distinct CDR3 sequences, with 30% to 40% found just once. What was sequenced was blood, either unsorted or a sorted T cell fraction (not recorded which). The receptor source for this set is a male donor with ankylosing spondylitis or in good health (not recorded which).

This chain uses TRBV5-5 with TRBJ2-7; 7 bases are shared with TRBD1. In germline, CDR1 is SGHKS, CDR2 YYEKEE (reference sequence). Trimming at V came to 3 bases and at J to 3 bases, leaving 9 bases not matched to a gene. The CDR3 has 15 residues. The CDR3 spells CASSWDWDRLYEQYF. CDR3 DNA sequence: TGTGCCAGCAGCTGGGATTGGGACAGACTCTACGAGCAGTACTTC.

This clonotype was counted a few times. V usage is TRBV20-1 and J usage is TRBJ2-3; the D is unclear. V dropped 5 bases and J dropped 2 bases, with 14 bases sitting between them. Germline V gene lookup returns CDR1 DFQATT and CDR2 SNEGSKA (reference sequence). This CDR3 is built from 14 residues. The CDR3 is CSAPDRYPTDTQYF. CDR3 nucleotides: TGCAGTGCTCCGGACCGCTACCCCACAGATACGCAGTATTTT.

This clonotype was picked up a small number of times. The chain is built from TRBV5-1 and TRBJ2-7, with D tentatively TRBD1 (5 bases). Trimming removed 0 bases at V and 2 bases at J, with 9 bases between. From germline, CDR1 is SGHRS and CDR2 YFSETQ. The CDR3 contains 14 residues. CDR3 sequence reads: CASSLGSGTYEQYF. DNA for the CDR3: TGCGCCAGCAGCTTGGGGTCAGGGACCTACGAGCAGTACTTC. The full variable domain, its missing parts supplied by reference TRBV5-1 and TRBJ2-7, is KAGVTQTPRYLIKTRGQQVTLSCSPISGHRSVSWYQQTPGQGLQFLFEYFSETQRNKGNFPGRFSGRQFSNSRSEMNVSTLELGDSALYLCASSLGSGTYEQYFGPGTRLTVT.

V gene TRBV10-3 combines with J gene TRBJ2-7; 9 bases line up with TRBD2. V lost 2 bases and J lost 2; bases outside the gene matches: 4. CDR3 length equals 15 residues. Germline assignment: CDR1 ENHRY and CDR2 SYGVKD. The CDR3 protein is CAISETSGSTYEQYF. For the CDR3, the DNA is TGTGCCATCAGTGAGACTAGCGGGTCGACCTACGAGCAGTACTTC.

This clonotype was counted between two and nine times. The V and J genes are TRBV12-3 or TRBV12-4 and TRBJ2-7, with 10 bases lining up with TRBD2. This CDR3 spans 15 amino acids. V lost 6 bases, J lost 0 bases, and 5 bases stayed unmatched. The CDR3 here is CASSSAGGPSYEQYF. The CDR3 coding sequence is TGTGCCAGCAGCTCAGCGGGGGGGCCCTCCTACGAGCAGTACTTC.

The chain links TRBV6-1 to TRBJ2-3; 8 bases are a match to TRBD2. This CDR3 region has 13 residues. Germline V gives CDR1 MNHNS, CDR2 SASEGT. The V gene end was trimmed by 10 bases and the J gene end by 3 bases; junction bases not matched to a gene: 6. The CDR3 loop reads CANRGGETDTQYF. The CDR3 DNA reads as TGTGCCAACCGGGGGGGAGAAACAGATACGCAGTATTTT.

This clonotype showed up just a few times. The chain combines TRBV5-1 with TRBJ1-6; 10 nucleotides align to TRBD1. The CDR3 covers 16 residues. J was trimmed by 10 bases and V by 0 bases; bases with no gene match: 7. Looked up from germline, CDR1 is SGHRS and CDR2 is YFSETQ. CDR3 coding DNA: TGCGCCAGCAGCTTGGGACCCGGGACAGGGGCCTCACCCCTCCACTTT. This sequence encodes CASSLGPGTGASPLHF.

The rearrangement joins TRBV5-6 to TRBJ2-1; tentative D call: TRBD2 (6 bases). Trimming shortened V by 0 bases and J by 7 bases, and 11 bases separated the two germline ends. The CDR3 contains 14 residues. The germline V gene has CDR1 SGHDT and CDR2 YYEEEE. CDR3: CASSLGLASNEQFF. CDR3 bases: TGTGCCAGCAGCTTGGGGCTAGCGAGTAATGAGCAGTTCTTC.

This clonotype was seen only a few times. J is TRBJ2-4 and V is TRBV7-2; TRBD1 matches at 7 bases. CDR1 is SGHTA, CDR2 FQGNSA, per germline. The junction had 6 bases not matched to a gene; V was cut back by 5 bases and J by 5 bases. CDR3 length: 14 residues. Written as DNA, the CDR3 is TGTGCCAGCAGCCCAGACAGGGACGAAAACATTCAGTACTTC. Its translation: CASSPDRDENIQYF.

The chain employs TRBV28 and TRBJ2-5; tentative D call: TRBD2 (6 bases). Germline V CDR1 and CDR2: MDHEN, SYDVKM. The V end was cut by 3 bases, the J end by 4 bases, with 15 bases between. The length of the CDR3 is 15 residues. CDR3 protein: CASSLWGRRGETQYF. In nucleotides, the CDR3 is TGTGCCAGCAGTTTGTGGGGCAGGAGGGGAGAGACCCAGTACTTC.

Only a few counts were recorded for this clonotype. This chain joins TRBV7-9 and TRBJ1-2; D gene uncertain. V lost 1 base, J lost 8 bases, and 11 bases lay in between. The V gene's germline CDR1 is SEHNR and CDR2 FQNEAQ (reference sequence). This CDR3 contains 13 residues. The CDR3 protein is CASSLEAAGGYTF. CDR3 DNA: TGTGCCAGCAGCTTAGAGGCAGCGGGAGGCTACACCTTC.

This clonotype has just a few counts. The V call is TRBV29-1, the J call TRBJ2-5, with D unresolved. The CDR3 contains 13 residues. Germline V gene sequence: CDR1 SQVTM, CDR2 ANQGSEA. Between the trimmed V and J ends, which lost 4 bases and 0 bases, there was a span of 9 bases. CDR3 amino acids: CSVVALYQETQYF. The CDR3 DNA follows: TGCAGCGTTGTTGCTCTGTACCAAGAGACCCAGTACTTC.

In its sample, this clonotype was seen a few times. This chain connects TRBV5-6 to TRBJ2-3; 11 bases match TRBD2. J was trimmed by 6 bases and V by 0 bases; bases with no gene match: 3. Germline-derived CDR1 and CDR2 are SGHDT and YYEEEE. CDR3 length: 15 residues. This CDR3 is CASSLASGGLDTQYF. Here the CDR3 DNA reads TGTGCCAGCAGCTTGGCTAGCGGGGGGTTGGATACGCAGTATTTT.

Note on this clonotype: At one of its ends the junction is not consistent with the germline gene, which may arise from a read error. The chain carries TRBV7-9 and TRBJ2-7; no reliable D call. CDR1 and CDR2 from the germline V gene are SEHNR and FQNEAQ (reference sequence). The CDR3 spans 14 residues. The CDR3 loop is CASSLHNPPYDQYF. The CDR3 nucleotides read TGTGCCAGCAGCCTCCATAATCCACCCTACGACCAGTACTTC.

V gene TRBV20-1 combines with J gene TRBJ1-2; no definite D call. CDR1 is DFQATT and CDR2 is SNEGSKA in the germline V gene (reference sequence). This CDR3 has 11 residues. V was cut by 3 bases and J by 5 bases, with 7 bases left in between. Here the CDR3 DNA reads TGCAGTGCTAGGGAGATGTATGGCTACACCTTC. Translated, it gives CSAREMYGYTF.

This chain links TRBV7-9 with TRBJ1-1; no reliable D call. Between the trimmed V and J ends, which lost 2 bases and 5 bases, there was a span of 6 bases. Germline V gives CDR1 SEHNR, CDR2 FQNEAQ (reference sequence). The CDR3 consists of 12 residues. The CDR3 protein is CASSLIGTEAFF. The CDR3 nucleotides are TGTGCCAGCAGCTTAATCGGGACTGAAGCTTTCTTT.

This clonotype was found many times. The rearrangement links TRBV5-1 to TRBJ2-1; TRBD2 matches 7 bases. Germline V CDR1 and CDR2: SGHRS, YFSETQ. J was trimmed by 4 bases and V by 4 bases; bases with no gene match: 5. This CDR3 is 14 amino acids long. CDR3 sequence (DNA): TGCGCCAGCAGCCGGGGGGAGGGGTACAATGAGCAGTTCTTC. It is translated as CASSRGEGYNEQFF.

The chain employs TRBV7-2 and TRBJ1-2, with 7 nucleotides matching TRBD1. Germline CDR1 and CDR2: SGHTA and FQGNSA. This CDR3 has 14 amino acids. J gave up 3 bases and V 3 bases, and 4 bases lay outside the gene matches. CDR3 bases: TGTGCCAGCAGCTTGACGGGACAGTACTATGGCTACACCTTC. Translated, it gives CASSLTGQYYGYTF.

This clonotype was observed a handful of times. This sequence joins TRBV20-1 and TRBJ2-2; D ambiguous. The CDR3 length is 14 residues. The V gene lost 4 bases and the J gene lost 3 bases, with 12 bases spanning the gap. CDR1 DFQATT and CDR2 SNEGSKA come from the germline V gene (reference sequence). This CDR3 reads CSAKRPSDTGELFF. CDR3 nucleotides: TGCAGTGCTAAGCGCCCCTCGGACACCGGGGAGCTGTTTTTT.

This rearrangement joins TRBV5-5 to TRBJ1-2, with D perhaps TRBD1 (5 bases). This CDR3 spans 13 amino acids. The V end lost 0 bases, the J end lost 14 bases, and 17 bases lay between the germline ends. Germline CDR1 and CDR2: SGHKS and YYEKEE (reference sequence). Here the CDR3 reads CASSLALTGSATF. In nucleotides, the CDR3 is TGTGCCAGCAGCTTGGCACTCACAGGTTCGGCTACCTTC.

The rearrangement uses TRBV20-1 and TRBJ1-1; 7 bases fit TRBD1. Germline assignment: CDR1 DFQATT and CDR2 SNEGSKA (reference sequence). This CDR3 spans 12 amino acids. V shed 3 bases and J 5 bases; nucleotides not matched to a gene: 3. CDR3 loop: CSASEGATEAFF. DNA of the CDR3: TGCAGTGCTAGCGAGGGGGCTACTGAAGCTTTCTTT.

The chain combines TRBV29-1 with TRBJ2-3, with 8 bases identical to TRBD2. The CDR3 is 14 amino acids. The germline V gene has CDR1 SQVTM and CDR2 ANQGSEA. V was pared by 7 bases and J by 3 bases, with 9 bases of the junction left unmatched. As DNA, the CDR3 is TGCAGCGCCCCAGGACTAGCAACAACAGATACGCAGTATTTT. It yields the protein CSAPGLATTDTQYF.